What follows are 5 T cell receptor beta chains derived from one specimen sequenced in a study of T cell changes during pregnancy in multiple sclerosis. Some clones are missing from TCRdb's copy, which holds only in-frame ones; the method was immunoSEQ multiplex PCR. The sample consists of around 35,000 clones, 80% to 95% of them appearing once. The sample taken for sequencing was PBMCs (not recorded whether the cells were cultured). These receptor sequences come from a female donor with multiple sclerosis, enrolled in a pregnancy study.

This chain joins TRBV6-1 and TRBJ1-1; perhaps TRBD1 as D (6 bases). The V and J ends lost 1 base and 1 base respectively, with 13 bases between them. The CDR3 is made up of 16 amino acids. Germline lookup yields CDR1 MNHNS and CDR2 SASEGT. The DNA of the CDR3 is TGTGCCAGCAGTGAAGAGGGTCAGGGGTGGAACACTGAAGCTTTCTTT. Translating gives CASSEEGQGWNTEAFF.

This chain links TRBV19 with TRBJ2-1, with TRBD2 matching over 7 bases. Unmatched junction bases numbered 9, after V lost 6 bases and J lost 7 bases. CDR3 size: 14 residues. Germline CDR1 LNHDA, CDR2 SQIVND (reference sequence). CDR3 residues: CASRGREEANEQFF. As DNA, the CDR3 is TGTGCCAGTAGAGGGAGGGAGGAGGCTAATGAGCAGTTCTTC. The full variable domain, completed using reference TRBV19 and TRBJ2-1, is DGGITQSPKYLFRKEGQNVTLSCEQNLNHDAMYWYRQDPGQGLRLIYYSQIVNDFQKGDIAEGYSVSREKKESFPLTVTSAQKNPTAFYLCASRGREEANEQFFGPGTRLTVL.

The V gene is TRBV2, the J gene TRBJ1-5, with a possible D match to TRBD1 (5 bases). Per germline, CDR1 SNHLY and CDR2 FYNNEI. V was shortened by 7 bases and J by 0 bases, with 25 bases between the two germline ends. This CDR3 is 19 amino acids long. CDR3 loop: CASKKGPIGIKHSNQPQHF. DNA for the CDR3: TGTGCCAGCAAGAAGGGGCCCATCGGGATAAAGCATAGCAATCAGCCCCAGCATTTT.

The rearrangement links TRBV11-3 to TRBJ1-4; 7 positions match TRBD1. The CDR3 is 15 amino acids. CDR1 is SGHNT, CDR2 YENEEA, per germline. V lost 2 bases, J lost 6 bases, and 6 bases stayed unmatched. The CDR3 DNA follows: TGTGCCAGCAGCTTATTGACAGGGAAGTATGAAAAACTGTTTTTT. It specifies CASSLLTGKYEKLFF. Filled out from reference TRBV11-3 and TRBJ1-4, the complete variable domain reads EAGVVQSPRYKIIEKKQPVAFWCNPISGHNTLYWYLQNLGQGPELLIRYENEEAVDDSQLPKDRFSAERLKGVDSTLKIQPAELGDSAVYLCASSLLTGKYEKLFFGSGTQLSVL.

The chain recombines TRBV18 with TRBJ2-5; 9 bases are shared with TRBD1. V shed 0 bases, J shed 4 bases, and the junction held 0 bases outside the gene matches. The CDR3 length is 14 residues. Germline V CDR1 and CDR2: KGHSH, LQKENI. The CDR3 sequence: CASSPPGQGETQYF. The CDR3 nucleotides are TGTGCCAGCTCACCACCGGGACAGGGAGAGACCCAGTACTTC.